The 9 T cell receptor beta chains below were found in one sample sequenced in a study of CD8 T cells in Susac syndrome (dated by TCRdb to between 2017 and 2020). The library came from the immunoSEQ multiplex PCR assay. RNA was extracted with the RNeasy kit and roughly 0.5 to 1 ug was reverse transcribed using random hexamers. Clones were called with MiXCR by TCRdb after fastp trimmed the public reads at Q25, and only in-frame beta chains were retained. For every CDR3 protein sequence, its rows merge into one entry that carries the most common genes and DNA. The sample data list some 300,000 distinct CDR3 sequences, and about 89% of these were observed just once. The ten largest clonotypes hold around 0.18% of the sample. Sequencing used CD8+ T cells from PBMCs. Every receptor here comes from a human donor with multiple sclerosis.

The CDR3 DNA sequence: TGTGCCAGCAGTTTAGCCCGGCTTGGTGAGCAGTTCTTC. Its protein is CASSLARLGEQFF. The J gene is TRBJ2-1, the V gene TRBV12-3 or TRBV12-4; D is uncertain. The CDR3 loop spans 13 amino acids. Trimming cost V 0 bases and J 9 bases, with 9 bases left between them.

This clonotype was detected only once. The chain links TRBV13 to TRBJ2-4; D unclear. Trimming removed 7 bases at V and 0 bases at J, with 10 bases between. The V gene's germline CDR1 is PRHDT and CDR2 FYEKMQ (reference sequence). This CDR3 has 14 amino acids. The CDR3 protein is CASTIFLAKNIQYF. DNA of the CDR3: TGTGCCAGCACCATATTCTTAGCCAAAAACATTCAGTACTTC.

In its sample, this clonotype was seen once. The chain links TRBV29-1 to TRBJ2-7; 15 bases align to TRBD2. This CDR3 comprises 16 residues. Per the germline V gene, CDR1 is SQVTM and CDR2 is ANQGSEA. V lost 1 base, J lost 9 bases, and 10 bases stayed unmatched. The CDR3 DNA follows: TGCAGCGTTGAAGCCTCGGGGACTAGCGGGGGGTCTCGGCAGTACTTC. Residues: CSVEASGTSGGSRQYF.

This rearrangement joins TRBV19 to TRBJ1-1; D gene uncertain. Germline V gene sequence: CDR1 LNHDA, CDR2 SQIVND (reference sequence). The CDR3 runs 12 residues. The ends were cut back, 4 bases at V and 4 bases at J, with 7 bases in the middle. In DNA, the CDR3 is TGTGCCAGTAGTAAAATCCGCACTGAAGCTTTCTTT. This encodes CASSKIRTEAFF.

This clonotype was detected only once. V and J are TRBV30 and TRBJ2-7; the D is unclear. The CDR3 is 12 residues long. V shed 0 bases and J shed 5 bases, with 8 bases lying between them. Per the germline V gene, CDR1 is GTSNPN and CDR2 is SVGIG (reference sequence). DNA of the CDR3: TGTGCCTGGAGTGTGGATAGAGACGAGCAGTACTTC. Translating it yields CAWSVDRDEQYF.

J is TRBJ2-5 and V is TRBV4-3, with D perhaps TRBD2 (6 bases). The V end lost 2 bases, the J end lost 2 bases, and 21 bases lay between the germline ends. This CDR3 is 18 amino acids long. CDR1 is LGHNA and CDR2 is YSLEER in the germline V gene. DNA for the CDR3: TGCGCCAGCAGCCAATGGGCGCCAGGAGGGCTGGGGCAAGAGACCCAGTACTTC. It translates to CASSQWAPGGLGQETQYF.

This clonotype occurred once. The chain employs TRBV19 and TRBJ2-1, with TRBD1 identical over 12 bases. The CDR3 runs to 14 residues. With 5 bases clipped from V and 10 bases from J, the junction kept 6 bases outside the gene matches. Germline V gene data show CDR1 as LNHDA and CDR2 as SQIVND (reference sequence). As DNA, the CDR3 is TGTGCCAGTAGTCCCGGGACAGGGGGCTACGAGCAGTTCTTC. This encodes CASSPGTGGYEQFF.

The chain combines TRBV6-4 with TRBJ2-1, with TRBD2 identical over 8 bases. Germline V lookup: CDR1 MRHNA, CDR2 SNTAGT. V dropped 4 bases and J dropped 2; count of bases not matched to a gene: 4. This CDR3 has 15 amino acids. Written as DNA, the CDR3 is TGTGCCAGCAGTGGAACGGGGGGGACCTACAATGAGCAGTTCTTC. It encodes CASSGTGGTYNEQFF.

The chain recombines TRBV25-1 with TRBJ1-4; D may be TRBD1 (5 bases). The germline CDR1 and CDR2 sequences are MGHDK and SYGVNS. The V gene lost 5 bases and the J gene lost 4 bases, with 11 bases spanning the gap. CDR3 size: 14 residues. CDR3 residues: CASSRGGFNEKLFF. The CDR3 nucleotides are TGTGCCAGCAGTCGGGGCGGATTTAATGAAAAACTGTTTTTT.